This T cell receptor (beta chain) was obtained from a study of Graves' ophthalmopathy and Graves' hyperthyroidism. Concerning this clonotype itself: Antigen unknown.

Trimming stripped 5 bases from V and 9 bases from J, with 16 bases between. This CDR3 has 13 amino acids. CDR1 and CDR2 (germline): LNHNV, YYDKDF (reference sequence). Other autoimmune diseases, uncontrolled infections, pregnancy or lactation led to the exclusion of patients. RNA transcripts yielded amplified TCR beta CDR3 regions. Second-round multiplex PCR followed a first-round RT-PCR using HTBI primers. One entry per CDR3 protein, called by TCRdb with MiXCR from the multiplex PCR reads. The repertoire holds 660,000 or so distinct CDR3 sequences, about 41% seen once, with 2.5% to 3.5% in the top ten. Study-level findings and limits: With about 71% sensitivity and approximately 72% specificity, the model predicted ophthalmopathy progression.

The chain joins TRBV15 to TRBJ2-5, with D possibly matching TRBD1 (6 bases). This TCR derives from an adult man with Graves' ophthalmopathy. The sample consisted of peripheral blood. CDR3 sequence: CATSPGVGQPQYF. The CDR3 DNA is TGTGCCACCAGCCCAGGGGTAGGTCAGCCCCAGTACTTC.